The rows below give T cell receptor beta chains drawn from one sample of a study of cytomegalovirus exposure and HLA in healthy donors. Assay used: immunoSEQ multiplex PCR; TCRdb lists only in-frame clones, some missing. Here the sample spans about 130,000 clones, roughly three quarters being singletons. What was sequenced was PBMCs. The receptors originated from a woman aged 40 to 50 in good health and CMV-seronegative. Each CDR3 is given with its conserved first and last residue. Each record gives: clone size, J gene, D gene, V gene, CDR3 protein, CDR3 DNA. D genes are given only for firm matches. Expanded clones get a size class; other rows say once, few or many, or leave the size out.

once | TRBJ1-1 | - | TRBV10-2 | CASTRGNTEAFF | TGCGCCAGCACTAGGGGGAACACTGAAGCTTTCTTT
- | TRBJ2-2 | TRBD1 | TRBV7-8 | CASSADRVITGELFF | TGTGCCAGCAGCGCCGACAGGGTGATCACCGGGGAGCTGTTTTTT
few | TRBJ1-1 | TRBD1 | TRBV5-1 | CASSPRGQGVGNTEAFF | TGCGCCAGCAGCCCGAGGGGACAGGGGGTCGGGAACACTGAAGCTTTCTTT
- | TRBJ2-5 | - | TRBV5-1 | CASSYETGLRGTQYF | TGCGCCAGCAGCTACGAGACAGGCTTAAGGGGGACCCAGTACTTC
- | TRBJ1-4 | TRBD1 | TRBV29-1 | CSVTMTGFNEKLFF | TGCAGCGTGACTATGACAGGGTTTAATGAAAAACTGTTTTTT
- | TRBJ1-2 | - | TRBV30 | CAWSVLSGYTF | TGTGCCTGGAGTGTACTGAGTGGCTACACCTTC
- | TRBJ1-1 | TRBD1 | TRBV18 | CASSPRLTGGGIKADTEAFF | TGTGCCAGCTCACCACGACTTACAGGGGGCGGCATCAAGGCCGACACTGAAGCTTTCTTT
- | TRBJ1-6 | TRBD1 | TRBV28 | CASSSGQASPLHF | TGTGCCAGCAGTTCTGGACAGGCGTCACCCCTCCACTTT
- | TRBJ1-2 | - | TRBV2 | CASSAGLRQAYGYTF | TGTGCCAGCAGTGCCGGCTTAAGACAGGCCTATGGCTACACCTTC
- | TRBJ1-5 | - | TRBV28 | CASSLFAGAENQPQHF | TGTGCCAGCAGTTTATTCGCAGGGGCCGAAAATCAGCCCCAGCATTTT
- | TRBJ1-2 | - | TRBV10-3 | CASRDTQTNNYGYTF | TGTGCCTCCCGAGACACCCAGACGAATAACTATGGCTACACCTTC
- | TRBJ1-3 | - | TRBV12-2 | CASRLEEHRSSGNTIYF | TGTGCAAGTCGCTTAGAGGAACATCGGAGCTCTGGAAACACCATATATTTT
few | TRBJ2-7 | TRBD1 | TRBV29-1 | CSVGGHRGKNYEQYF | TGCAGCGTTGGAGGGCACAGGGGGAAGAACTACGAGCAGTACTTC
- | TRBJ2-3 | - | TRBV27 | CASSLLRGLSDTQYF | TGTGCCAGCAGCCTTCTGCGCGGGCTATCAGATACGCAGTATTTT
- | TRBJ2-5 | - | TRBV18 | CASSPSGLAQETQYF | TGTGCCAGCTCCCCTTCTGGGCTAGCACAAGAGACCCAGTACTTC
- | TRBJ2-7 | TRBD1 | TRBV30 | CAWSALPGRGQYEQYF | TGTGCCTGGAGTGCCCTACCCGGCAGGGGGCAATACGAGCAGTACTTC
- | TRBJ2-5 | - | TRBV7-2 | CASSFSGDETQYF | TGTGCCAGCAGCTTTTCAGGGGACGAGACCCAGTACTTC
few | TRBJ1-1 | - | TRBV19 | CASSIWGGTEAFF | TGTGCCAGTAGTATATGGGGGGGCACTGAAGCTTTCTTT
- | TRBJ2-7 | - | TRBV2 | CASSQPNYEQYF | TGTGCCAGCAGCCAACCTAACTACGAGCAGTACTTC
- | TRBJ2-7 | - | TRBV5-4 | CASSLGPDPGYEQYF | TGTGCCAGCAGCTTGGGGCCAGATCCGGGCTACGAGCAGTACTTC
few | TRBJ1-2 | - | TRBV27 | CASSLSSGLVYGYTF | TGTGCCAGCAGTTTATCATCGGGGTTGGTCTATGGCTACACCTTC
- | TRBJ2-5 | - | TRBV13 | CASSTRTEGEQYF | TGTGCCAGCAGCACGAGGACAGAGGGGGAGCAGTACTTC
- | TRBJ1-3 | - | TRBV27 | CASSFGQGNGNTIYF | TGTGCCAGCAGTTTCGGGCAGGGTAATGGAAACACCATATATTTT
- | TRBJ1-2 | - | TRBV9 | CASSVGIGYTF | TGTGCCAGCAGCGTTGGCATTGGCTACACCTTC
- | TRBJ2-3 | TRBD1 | TRBV11-3 | CASSDGQGQTDTQYF | TGTGCCAGCAGCGACGGACAGGGGCAGACAGATACGCAGTATTTT
- | TRBJ2-3 | TRBD2 | TRBV6-5 | CASRSGTSGPTGTQYF | TGTGCCAGCCGTTCGGGGACTAGCGGACCAACGGGAACGCAGTATTTT
- | TRBJ1-2 | - | TRBV6-1 | CASSDRDINSYGYTF | TGTGCCAGCAGTGACCGGGACATAAACTCTTATGGCTACACCTTC
- | TRBJ2-1 | TRBD1 | TRBV6-4 | CASSEQGAANEQFF | TGTGCCAGCAGTGAGCAGGGGGCGGCCAATGAGCAGTTCTTC
few | TRBJ2-3 | - | TRBV10-1 | CASSYSTDTQYF | TGCGCCAGCAGTTACTCCACAGATACGCAGTATTTT
- | TRBJ1-1 | TRBD1 | TRBV27 | CASRKTGALTEAFF | TGTGCCAGCAGAAAGACAGGGGCGCTTACTGAAGCTTTCTTT
- | TRBJ2-2 | - | TRBV10-3 | CAISGTSSTGELFF | TGTGCCATCAGTGGAACTAGCAGCACCGGGGAGCTGTTTTTT
- | TRBJ2-3 | - | TRBV2 | CASNPSRMLRGIDTQYF | TGTGCCAGCAATCCCTCGAGGATGCTTCGAGGAATAGATACGCAGTATTTT
- | TRBJ2-7 | - | TRBV11-2 | CASSAGTYEQYF | TGTGCCAGCTCGGCAGGGACCTACGAGCAGTACTTC
once | TRBJ1-6 | TRBD1 | TRBV28 | CASSPPPGQRSPLHF | TGTGCCAGCAGTCCCCCGCCGGGACAGAGATCACCCCTCCACTTT
once | TRBJ1-2 | - | TRBV5-1 | CASSLVALERGYTF | TGCGCCAGCAGCTTGGTGGCCCTAGAACGTGGCTACACCTTC
- | TRBJ2-1 | TRBD2 | TRBV30 | CAWSGGTSGPGVQFF | TGTGCCTGGAGTGGCGGGACTAGCGGCCCTGGGGTGCAGTTCTTC
- | TRBJ1-1 | TRBD1 | TRBV30 | CAWRTGQGTEAFF | TGTGCCTGGAGGACGGGACAGGGAACTGAAGCTTTCTTT
few | TRBJ2-7 | - | TRBV14 | CASSQPGVGYEQYF | TGTGCCAGCAGCCAGCCGGGGGTAGGGTACGAGCAGTACTTC
once | TRBJ1-1 | TRBD1 | TRBV28 | CASSLIGRGVGTEAFF | TGTGCCAGCAGTTTGATTGGCAGGGGGGTAGGCACTGAAGCTTTCTTT
- | TRBJ2-7 | TRBD2 | TRBV28 | CASSWGLGQYF | TGTGCCAGCAGTTGGGGACTAGGGCAGTACTTC
- | TRBJ1-5 | TRBD1 | TRBV27 | CASSLAGGEQPQHF | TGTGCCAGCAGTTTAGCAGGGGGAGAACAGCCCCAGCATTTT
- | TRBJ2-1 | - | TRBV27 | CASSLGVSSYNEQFF | TGTGCCAGCAGTTTGGGCGTCAGCTCCTACAATGAGCAGTTCTTC
- | TRBJ2-3 | - | TRBV11-2 | CASSLALDTQYF | TGTGCCAGCAGCTTAGCGTTGGATACGCAGTATTTT
- | TRBJ1-1 | - | TRBV11-2 | CASSVSGTLSEAFF | TGTGCCAGCAGCGTTTCCGGGACACTCTCTGAAGCTTTCTTT
once | TRBJ2-6 | - | TRBV2 | CASSPDSALVRANVLTF | TGTGCCAGCAGCCCGGACAGCGCCTTGGTAAGGGCCAACGTCCTGACTTTC
few | TRBJ1-5 | - | TRBV10-3 | CAITVQGTGNQPQHF | TGTGCCATAACGGTTCAGGGTACCGGCAATCAGCCCCAGCATTTT
- | TRBJ1-2 | - | TRBV19 | CASSRGREANYGYTF | TGTGCCAGTAGTCGGGGGCGGGAGGCGAACTATGGCTACACCTTC
- | TRBJ1-2 | - | TRBV18 | CASSPSSTGYGYTF | TGTGCCAGCTCACCTTCCTCAACGGGCTATGGCTACACCTTC
- | TRBJ2-2 | - | TRBV7-3 | CASSLTRSGELFF | TGTGCCAGCAGCTTAACGAGGTCCGGGGAGCTGTTTTTT
- | TRBJ2-7 | TRBD1 | TRBV5-1 | CASSPGDRDEQYF | TGCGCCAGCAGCCCGGGGGACAGGGACGAGCAGTACTTC
- | TRBJ2-7 | TRBD2 | TRBV10-2 | CASSETSGSLIGAYEQYF | TGCGCCAGCAGTGAGACTAGCGGGAGTTTAATTGGCGCCTACGAGCAGTACTTC
- | TRBJ2-1 | - | TRBV7-9 | CASSSPGTPEQFF | TGTGCCAGCAGCTCCCCAGGTACTCCTGAGCAGTTCTTC
- | TRBJ2-1 | - | TRBV5-4 | CASSSFRDSTNEQFF | TGTGCCAGCAGCTCATTCCGGGACTCTACTAATGAGCAGTTCTTC